This passage covers 27 T cell receptor beta chains from one sample sequenced in a study of blood T cells in healthy people across ages (dated by TCRdb to the mid-2010s). The method was 5' RACE. These reads were obtained on an Illumina HiSeq 2500. A second PCR of roughly 7 to 12 cycles was run with a J-beta primer mix and a sample-barcoded 5' primer. TCRdb cleaned the public reads at Q25 with fastp, built clones with MiXCR and kept in-frame beta chains. Each entry is one CDR3 protein sequence, shown with its most common DNA and genes. The sample has around 1.1 million distinct CDR3 sequences on record, 35% to 45% of them singletons. Of the sample, around 14% is held by the ten largest clones. The sequencing input was blood. These receptors originate from a man aged 18 to 30 in good health.

This clonotype has only a few counts. The V and J genes are TRBV4-1 and TRBJ1-2; D gene unclear. The germline V gene has CDR1 MGHRA and CDR2 YSYEKL. The CDR3 length is 14 residues. The ends were cut back, 0 bases at V and 1 base at J, with 6 bases in the middle. CDR3: CASSQEQHNYGYTF. CDR3 bases: TGCGCCAGCAGCCAAGAACAGCATAACTATGGCTACACCTTC.

This chain joins TRBV5-1 and TRBJ2-7, with 13 bases that match TRBD2. CDR1 is SGHRS and CDR2 is YFSETQ in the germline V gene. The CDR3 length is 15 residues. The V gene end was trimmed by 0 bases and the J gene end by 7 bases; junction bases not matched to a gene: 4. The CDR3 sequence is CASSLVTSGGDEQYF. CDR3 DNA: TGCGCCAGCAGCTTGGTCACTAGCGGGGGGGATGAGCAGTACTTC.

The chain employs TRBV20-1 and TRBJ1-3; D remains unclear. The V and J ends lost 1 base and 4 bases respectively, with 8 bases between them. Germline CDR1 reads DFQATT; CDR2 reads SNEGSKA (reference sequence). The CDR3 consists of 13 residues. This CDR3 is CSARAVGGNTIYF. The CDR3 DNA reads as TGCAGTGCTAGAGCAGTGGGCGGAAACACCATATATTTT.

This chain uses TRBV6-1 with TRBJ2-3; weak D call: TRBD2 (6 bases). Trimming left V 4 bases short and J 4 bases short, with 18 bases between. CDR1 is MNHNS and CDR2 is SASEGT in the germline V gene. The CDR3 length is 16 residues. The CDR3 sequence: CASSVTVGGAADTQYF. The DNA of the CDR3 is TGTGCCAGCAGTGTTACTGTTGGCGGGGCGGCAGATACGCAGTATTTT.

This clonotype was observed a handful of times. The chain couples TRBV4-1 to TRBJ1-4; D ambiguous. The V and J ends lost 3 bases and 0 bases respectively, with 11 bases between them. CDR1 is MGHRA and CDR2 is YSYEKL in the germline V gene. This CDR3 is built from 16 residues. The CDR3 sequence: CASSQERRATNEKLFF. The CDR3 DNA reads as TGCGCCAGCAGCCAGGAGAGACGGGCAACTAATGAAAAACTGTTTTTT.

J is TRBJ2-7 and V is TRBV27; 7 bases fit TRBD1. TRBJ2-5 matches the DNA end more closely, so the J call is doubtful. The V gene's germline CDR1 is MNHEY and CDR2 SMNVEV (reference sequence). CDR3 length equals 14 residues. The chain's CDR3 is CASSLTGNRETQYF. CDR3 sequence (DNA): TGTGCCAGCAGTTTGACAGGGAACCGAGAGACCCAGTACTTC.

V and J are TRBV27 and TRBJ2-1; 10 bases match TRBD1. V dropped 1 base and J dropped 8; count of bases not matched to a gene: 2. The CDR3 runs 14 residues. Per germline, CDR1 MNHEY and CDR2 SMNVEV (reference sequence). The CDR3 region has the DNA TGTGCCAGCAGTTTATTGGGGACAGGGGATGAGCAGTTCTTC. The encoded protein is CASSLLGTGDEQFF.

The chain links TRBV11-2 to TRBJ1-2, with D possibly TRBD1 on 6 matching bases. The CDR3 is 14 residues long. Trimming took 5 bases from V and 4 from J, leaving 14 bases between them. Germline V gene data show CDR1 as SGHAT and CDR2 as FQNNGV. DNA for the CDR3: TGTGCCAGCAGCGGAAGGACAGTCCCCTATGGCTACACCTTC. Encoded protein: CASSGRTVPYGYTF.

There are a few counts of this clonotype. The gene calls are TRBV7-2 and TRBJ1-5; no reliable D call. The length of the CDR3 is 17 residues. The germline CDR1 and CDR2 sequences are SGHTA and FQGNSA. The V gene lost 1 base and the J gene lost 3 bases, with 16 bases spanning the gap. CDR3 region: CASSLEGGQYFNQPQHF. CDR3 coding DNA: TGTGCCAGCAGCTTAGAGGGAGGGCAGTATTTCAATCAGCCCCAGCATTTT.

The V and J genes are TRBV20-1 and TRBJ1-1, with a weak D call TRBD1 (5 bases). Trimming removed 3 bases from V and 0 bases from J, with 20 bases in between. This CDR3 spans 17 amino acids. Germline V gene data show CDR1 as DFQATT and CDR2 as SNEGSKA (reference sequence). The CDR3 here is CSASWGLGQSMNTEAFF. The CDR3 DNA reads TGCAGTGCTAGTTGGGGGTTGGGCCAATCCATGAACACTGAAGCTTTCTTT.

This clonotype was seen once. The chain employs TRBV7-2 and TRBJ1-2; unclear D gene. V was pared by 6 bases and J by 0 bases, with 14 bases between. CDR3 length equals 15 residues. CDR1 and CDR2 (germline): SGHTA, FQGNSA. The CDR3 spells CASRHTHGTNYGYTF. Here the CDR3 DNA reads TGTGCCAGCAGACACACACACGGAACTAACTATGGCTACACCTTC.

This clonotype has just a few counts. This chain links TRBV27 with TRBJ2-3; the D is unclear. The CDR3 covers 13 residues. The V end was cut by 2 bases, the J end by 3 bases, with 6 bases between. Germline V gene lookup returns CDR1 MNHEY and CDR2 SMNVEV (reference sequence). CDR3 sequence: CASSLQPTDTQYF. CDR3 coding DNA: TGTGCCAGCAGTTTACAACCAACAGATACGCAGTATTTT.

The chain couples TRBV20-1 to TRBJ2-3; TRBD2 matches at 10 bases. Trimming took 5 bases from V and 6 from J; bases not matched to a gene: 11. Germline CDR1 reads DFQATT; CDR2 reads SNEGSKA (reference sequence). This CDR3 region has 15 residues. The CDR3: CSAALSGGAIDTQYF. The CDR3 DNA is TGCAGTGCTGCCTTAAGCGGGGGGGCCATTGATACGCAGTATTTT.

The chain joins TRBV7-9 to TRBJ1-1; D is ambiguous. V dropped 5 bases and J dropped 0 bases, with 13 bases sitting between them. CDR1 is SEHNR and CDR2 is FQNEAQ in the germline V gene (reference sequence). The CDR3 consists of 15 residues. Here the CDR3 reads CASSPPQHMNTEAFF. DNA for the CDR3: TGTGCCAGCAGCCCCCCCCAGCACATGAACACTGAAGCTTTCTTT.

The chain links TRBV2 to TRBJ1-1; TRBD1 aligns across 7 bases. The germline V gene has CDR1 SNHLY and CDR2 FYNNEI. This CDR3 comprises 13 residues. V gave up 10 bases and J gave up 4 bases; unmatched junction bases: 9. The CDR3 bases are TGTGCCACTCGAGACAGGGTGGCCACTGAAGCTTTCTTT. This codes for CATRDRVATEAFF.

The genes are TRBV7-2 and TRBJ2-2; D perhaps matches TRBD2 (5 bases). Germline V gene data show CDR1 as SGHTA and CDR2 as FQGNSA. The CDR3 sequence is 15 residues long. Trimming stripped 5 bases from V and 0 bases from J, with 10 bases between. Here the CDR3 reads CASSPSPTNTGELFF. The CDR3 DNA is TGTGCCAGCAGCCCTAGCCCTACGAACACCGGGGAGCTGTTTTTT.

This clonotype was seen only a few times. The CDR3 here is CSASRVRGQGNNEQFF. The CDR3 nucleotides read TGCAGTGCTAGTCGCGTGAGGGGACAGGGGAACAATGAGCAGTTCTTC. V gene TRBV20-1 combines with J gene TRBJ2-1; TRBD1 matches 10 bases. The junction had 10 bases not matched to a gene; V was cut back by 3 bases and J by 5 bases. Germline V gene sequence: CDR1 DFQATT, CDR2 SNEGSKA (reference sequence). This CDR3 has 16 residues.

In this sample, this clonotype turned up once. This chain connects TRBV27 to TRBJ2-1, with a possible D match to TRBD2 (5 bases). Matching the DNA end better, TRBJ2-7 makes the J call doubtful. This CDR3 comprises 14 residues. The germline CDR1 and CDR2 sequences are MNHEY and SMNVEV (reference sequence). This CDR3 is CASSPRERYNEQYF. In nucleotides, the CDR3 is TGTGCCAGCAGCCCCCGAGAGCGGTACAATGAGCAGTACTTC.

This chain uses TRBV20-1 with TRBJ2-1; D uncertain. The CDR3 totals 11 residues. From germline, CDR1 is DFQATT and CDR2 SNEGSKA (reference sequence). Trimming took 0 bases from V and 10 from J, leaving 7 bases between them. The CDR3 reads CSARDRVEQFF. CDR3 coding DNA: TGCAGTGCTAGAGATCGCGTAGAGCAGTTCTTC.

The chain has TRBV7-2 and TRBJ2-3, with unresolved D. The CDR3 loop spans 15 amino acids. The germline V and J ends were trimmed by 1 base and 4 bases, with 12 bases remaining between them. Germline V gene lookup returns CDR1 SGHTA and CDR2 FQGNSA. The DNA for the CDR3 is TGTGCCAGCAGCTTAGGGGGTGTACAGTCAGATACGCAGTATTTT. It translates to CASSLGGVQSDTQYF. Looking up the rest from reference TRBV7-2 and TRBJ2-3 gives the full variable domain: GAGVSQSPSNKVTEKGKDVELRCDPISGHTALYWYRQSLGQGLEFLIYFQGNSAPDKSGLPSDRFSAERTGGSVSTLTIQRTQQEDSAVYLCASSLGGVQSDTQYFGPGTRLTVL.

This clonotype appeared a few times. The gene calls are TRBV11-2 and TRBJ1-4; 7 bases are shared with TRBD1. Per germline, CDR1 SGHAT and CDR2 FQNNGV. This CDR3 comprises 14 residues. J was trimmed by 7 bases and V by 5 bases; bases with no gene match: 7. Here the CDR3 reads CASSATGMGEKLFF. The CDR3 DNA reads as TGTGCCAGCAGCGCGACAGGGATGGGTGAAAAACTGTTTTTT.

The chain couples TRBV6-1 to TRBJ2-1; 11 nucleotides align to TRBD1. CDR1 and CDR2 from the germline V gene are MNHNS and SASEGT. The ends lost 6 bases at V and 10 bases at J; junction bases unmatched: 5. The CDR3 totals 13 residues. The chain's CDR3 is CASRGTGGGEQFF. The CDR3 region has the DNA TGTGCCAGCAGAGGGACAGGGGGAGGCGAGCAGTTCTTC.

The chain has TRBV9 and TRBJ1-5; the match to TRBD1 covers 8 bases. V shed 2 bases, J shed 6 bases, and the junction held 7 bases outside the gene matches. Germline CDR1 is SGDLS and CDR2 is YYNGEE. CDR3 length equals 15 residues. CDR3 loop: CASSVDQGAGQPQHF. Here the CDR3 DNA reads TGTGCCAGCAGCGTCGATCAGGGGGCCGGTCAGCCCCAGCATTTT.

As to this clonotype: A much larger clone sits a single nucleotide away, making a read error possible. The V and J genes are TRBV20-1 and TRBJ2-3, with a tentative D call TRBD2 (6 bases). Looked up from germline, CDR1 is DFQATT and CDR2 is SNEGSKA (reference sequence). Trimming took 7 bases from V and 5 from J, leaving 13 bases between them. The CDR3 is 12 amino acids. This chain's CDR3 is CSVIPGEDTQYF. DNA of the CDR3: TGCAGTGTCATCCCGGGAGAAGATACGCAGTATTTT.

V is TRBV10-3 and J is TRBJ1-2, with D unclear. The CDR3 has 14 residues. The V gene lost 10 bases and the J gene lost 2 bases, with 17 bases spanning the gap. Germline V gene lookup returns CDR1 ENHRY and CDR2 SYGVKD. The CDR3: CATREGPRNYGYTF. The CDR3 DNA is TGTGCCACCCGAGAAGGACCCCGAAACTATGGCTACACCTTC.

The chain joins TRBV12-5 to TRBJ1-5; 7 positions match TRBD1. Germline values: CDR1 LGHNT, CDR2 FRNRAP. V dropped 5 bases and J dropped 5; count of bases not matched to a gene: 9. The CDR3 length is 15 residues. In DNA form, the CDR3 reads TGTGCTAGTGGTGCCGCCGGGACAGAGGATCAGCCCCAGCATTTT. Translated: CASGAAGTEDQPQHF.

The table lists this clonotype with many counts. The V gene is TRBV13, the J gene TRBJ2-1; TRBD2 matches at 7 bases. V shed 5 bases, J shed 1 base, and the junction held 11 bases outside the gene matches. The CDR3 is made up of 17 amino acids. The V gene's germline CDR1 is PRHDT and CDR2 FYEKMQ (reference sequence). The chain's CDR3 is CASSPSYLAASYNEQFF. The CDR3, as DNA: TGTGCCAGCAGCCCGTCGTATCTAGCGGCATCCTACAATGAGCAGTTCTTC. The variable domain in full, with the rest retrieved from reference TRBV13 and TRBJ2-1, is AAGVIQSPRHLIKEKRETATLKCYPIPRHDTVYWYQQGPGQDPQFLISFYEKMQSDKGSIPDRFSAQQFSDYHSELNMSSLELGDSALYFCASSPSYLAASYNEQFFGPGTRLTVL.